This entry lists 20 T cell receptor beta chains sequenced from one sample in a study of PD-1 blockade in classical Hodgkin lymphoma. The method was immunoSEQ multiplex PCR; TCRdb's version includes in-frame clones alone and lacks a portion of them. The profile shows fewer than 55,000 clones, roughly 78% of them singletons. As to time point: cycle 4 day 1 (C4D1), after about 6 weeks of nivolumab. With no exception, relapse followed autologous stem cell transplantation in all patients, and brentuximab vedotin exposure varied. This specimen consisted of peripheral blood mononuclear cells (PBMCs), obtained before the fourth cycle of nivolumab. The receptors were gathered from a human donor with classical Hodgkin lymphoma.

V and J are TRBV18 and TRBJ1-1, with D possibly TRBD1 on 5 matching bases. The CDR3 runs to 15 residues. The germline V and J ends were trimmed by 2 bases and 5 bases, with 15 bases remaining between them. Germline V gives CDR1 KGHSH, CDR2 LQKENI. Here the CDR3 DNA reads TGTGCCAGCTCACCAGGGACCCCCCGTGCGACTGAAGCTTTCTTT. Its translation: CASSPGTPRATEAFF.

The chain joins TRBV11-2 to TRBJ1-3, with D perhaps matching TRBD1 (5 bases). CDR3 length: 17 amino acids. Per germline, CDR1 SGHAT and CDR2 FQNNGV. Between the trimmed V and J ends, which lost 0 bases and 4 bases, there was a span of 16 bases. The CDR3 DNA sequence: TGTGCCAGCAGCTTAGAATTCCCAGGGTTTACCGGAAACACCATATATTTT. Protein: CASSLEFPGFTGNTIYF.

The chain is built from TRBV7-3 and TRBJ2-1; D might be TRBD1 (6 bases). The CDR3 loop spans 11 amino acids. V was clipped by 5 bases and J by 10 bases, with 9 bases between them. The V gene's germline CDR1 is SGHTA and CDR2 FQGTGA. The CDR3 loop is CASSQQGEQFF. The CDR3 DNA reads as TGTGCCAGCAGCCAACAGGGAGAGCAGTTCTTC. The full variable domain, with the rest looked up from reference TRBV7-3 and TRBJ2-1, is GAGVSQTPSNKVTEKGKYVELRCDPISGHTALYWYRQSLGQGPEFLIYFQGTGAADDSGLPNDRFFAVRPEGSVSTLKIQRTERGDSAVYLCASSQQGEQFFGPGTRLTVL.

Concerning this clone: Other DNA sequences in this sample translate to the same CDR3. The chain has TRBV6-1 and TRBJ1-4; 8 nucleotides line up with TRBD1. There are 14 residues in the CDR3. The trim removed 2 bases at V and 7 bases at J, leaving 3 bases unmatched. CDR1 and CDR2 (germline): MNHNS, SASEGT. The CDR3 loop is CASSEQGAREKLFF. The CDR3 region has the DNA TGTGCCAGCAGTGAACAGGGGGCGCGTGAAAAACTGTTTTTT.

The genes are TRBV28 and TRBJ1-1, with D unclear. Per germline, CDR1 MDHEN and CDR2 SYDVKM. The V end lost 3 bases, the J end lost 5 bases, and 13 bases lay between the germline ends. The CDR3 spans 14 residues. The DNA of the CDR3 is TGTGCCAGCAGTTTGTATGGGATCGGAACTGAAGCTTTCTTT. Protein product: CASSLYGIGTEAFF. Full variable domain (outside the CDR3, taken from reference TRBV28 and TRBJ1-1): DVKVTQSSRYLVKRTGEKVFLECVQDMDHENMFWYRQDPGLGLRLIYFSYDVKMKEKGDIPEGYSVSREKKERFSLILESASTNQTSMYLCASSLYGIGTEAFFGQGTRLTVV.

The V and J genes are TRBV15 and TRBJ2-3; D is perhaps TRBD2 (6 bases). V gave up 5 bases and J gave up 2 bases, with 11 bases separating them. Germline V gene lookup returns CDR1 LNHNV and CDR2 YYDKDF (reference sequence). This CDR3 contains 14 residues. The CDR3 is CATSGTLDTDTQYF. The CDR3 nucleotides read TGTGCCACCAGCGGGACTTTAGACACAGATACGCAGTATTTT.

The rearrangement uses TRBV7-8 and TRBJ1-1; maybe TRBD1 (6 bases). The CDR3 runs 15 residues. The V end was cut by 2 bases, the J end by 1 base, with 11 bases between. The V gene's germline CDR1 is SGHVS and CDR2 FQNEAQ. The CDR3 DNA follows: TGTGCCAGCAGCTTATACCGGGACAAGAACACTGAAGCTTTCTTT. The encoded protein is CASSLYRDKNTEAFF.

The rearrangement joins TRBV5-4 to TRBJ2-3; perhaps TRBD2 as D (7 bases). CDR1 and CDR2 (germline): SGHNT, YYREEE (reference sequence). The CDR3 runs to 13 residues. Deletions cut 10 bases from V and 2 bases from J, with 14 bases between. DNA for the CDR3: TGTGCCGGAGGGGGGGAGGTCACAGATACGCAGTATTTT. Its translation: CAGGGEVTDTQYF. The complete variable domain, with remaining parts taken from reference TRBV5-4 and TRBJ2-3, reads ETGVTQSPTHLIKTRGQQVTLRCSSQSGHNTVSWYQQALGQGPQFIFQYYREEENGRGNFPPRFSGLQFPNYSSELNVNALELDDSALYLCAGGGEVTDTQYFGPGTRLTVL.

The V gene is TRBV7-2, the J gene TRBJ1-4, with TRBD1 as a possible D gene (5 bases). This CDR3 comprises 13 residues. Germline V CDR1 and CDR2: SGHTA, FQGNSA. Trimming took off 4 bases at V and 5 bases at J, with 8 bases between the two ends. CDR3 bases: TGTGCCAGCAGCTACACAGGAAATGAAAAACTGTTTTTT. It codes for CASSYTGNEKLFF.

The rearrangement links TRBV6-1 to TRBJ2-7, with 8 bases lining up with TRBD1. The germline CDR1 and CDR2 sequences are MNHNS and SASEGT. Germline trimming cut 5 bases from V and 4 bases from J; bases unmatched to any gene: 7. The CDR3 is 14 residues long. The CDR3 protein is CASSPSGGVYEQYF. CDR3 coding DNA: TGTGCCAGCAGTCCTTCAGGGGGCGTATACGAGCAGTACTTC.

The V gene is TRBV5-6, the J gene TRBJ1-2; D may be TRBD1 (6 bases). This CDR3 contains 15 residues. Looked up from germline, CDR1 is SGHDT and CDR2 is YYEEEE. V gave up 4 bases and J gave up 3 bases, with 16 bases separating them. Written as DNA, the CDR3 is TGTGCCAGCAGCATCTGGGGGGGCAGCGACTATGGCTACACCTTC. Translating gives CASSIWGGSDYGYTF. Combining the CDR3 with reference TRBV5-6 and TRBJ1-2 gives the whole variable domain DAGVTQSPTHLIKTRGQQVTLRCSPKSGHDTVSWYQQALGQGPQFIFQYYEEEERQRGNFPDRFSGHQFPNYSSELNVNALLLGDSALYLCASSIWGGSDYGYTFGSGTRLTVV.

The chain recombines TRBV7-3 with TRBJ2-5; no reliable D call. The germline CDR1 and CDR2 sequences are SGHTA and FQGTGA. V gave up 3 bases and J gave up 5 bases, with 10 bases separating them. This CDR3 contains 13 residues. CDR3 amino acids: CASSFSLGETQYF. For the CDR3, the DNA is TGTGCCAGCAGCTTCAGCTTGGGGGAGACCCAGTACTTC.

The chain employs TRBV7-7 and TRBJ2-7; D not certain. The CDR3 has 14 amino acids. Germline CDR1 reads SSHAT; CDR2 reads FNYEAQ (reference sequence). CDR3 region: CASSTGLGSFEQYF. CDR3 bases: TGTGCTAGCTCCACCGGTCTAGGTAGTTTCGAGCAGTACTTC. Complete variable domain (other parts from reference TRBV7-7 and TRBJ2-7): GAGVSQSPRYKVTKRGQDVTLRCDPISSHATLYWYQQALGQGPEFLTYFNYEAQPDKSGLPSDRFSAERPEGSISTLTIQRTEQRDSAMYRCASSTGLGSFEQYFGPGTRLTVT.

The chain joins TRBV2 to TRBJ1-4, with D possibly TRBD1 on 5 matching bases. The CDR3 extends over 14 amino acids. With 6 bases removed from V and 0 bases from J, the gap between germline ends came to 8 bases. Germline CDR1 reads SNHLY; CDR2 reads FYNNEI. In DNA, the CDR3 is TGTGCCAGCAGGGGACGGTCAACTAATGAAAAACTGTTTTTT. Protein product: CASRGRSTNEKLFF.

This clone has only one observation. The rearrangement uses TRBV7-6 and TRBJ1-3, with D possibly matching TRBD1 (5 bases). The CDR3 totals 16 residues. The V end lost 1 base, the J end lost 0 bases, and 10 bases lay between the germline ends. CDR1 SGHVS and CDR2 FNYEAQ come from the germline V gene. The CDR3 region is CASSLEPRASGNTIYF. The CDR3 region has the DNA TGTGCCAGCAGCTTAGAACCCAGGGCCTCTGGAAACACCATATATTTT.

DNA of the CDR3: TGTGCCAGTAGTACCAGGGTGAACACTGAAGCTTTCTTT. Protein product: CASSTRVNTEAFF. The rearrangement joins TRBV19 to TRBJ1-1; a possible D gene is TRBD1 (5 bases). The CDR3 is made up of 13 amino acids. The V gene lost 4 bases and the J gene lost 0 bases, with 6 bases spanning the gap. CDR1 and CDR2 (germline): LNHDA, SQIVND (reference sequence).

V and J are TRBV7-9 and TRBJ2-3; 12 nucleotides line up with TRBD2. After removal of 0 bases from V and 4 bases from J, the junction contained 2 bases not matched to a gene. This CDR3 has 16 residues. Germline V gives CDR1 SEHNR, CDR2 FQNEAQ (reference sequence). CDR3 sequence (DNA): TGTGCCAGCAGCTTAGCACTAGCGGGGGGAGCAGATACGCAGTATTTT. Translation gives CASSLALAGGADTQYF.

V and J are TRBV30 and TRBJ1-5; the D is unclear. CDR3 length equals 12 residues. Germline loops: CDR1 GTSNPN, CDR2 SVGIG (reference sequence). V lost 0 bases, J lost 6 bases, and 6 bases lay in between. Here the CDR3 reads CAWSVEGQPQHF. The CDR3 nucleotides read TGTGCCTGGAGTGTAGAGGGTCAGCCCCAGCATTTT.

The rearrangement uses TRBV18 and TRBJ1-4; possible D gene TRBD1, 5 bases. V was shortened by 3 bases and J by 5 bases, with 10 bases between the two germline ends. The CDR3 consists of 14 residues. CDR1 KGHSH and CDR2 LQKENI come from the germline V gene. The CDR3 spells CASSPGLQNEKLFF. DNA for the CDR3: TGTGCCAGCTCACCGGGACTGCAGAATGAAAAACTGTTTTTT. Drawing the rest from reference TRBV18 and TRBJ1-4, the complete variable domain is NAGVMQNPRHLVRRRGQEARLRCSPMKGHSHVYWYRQLPEEGLKFMVYLQKENIIDESGMPKERFSAEFPKEGPSILRIQQVVRGDSAAYFCASSPGLQNEKLFFGSGTQLSVL.

The rearrangement links TRBV6-5 to TRBJ2-1; D unclear. Germline V gives CDR1 MNHEY, CDR2 SVGAGI. The CDR3 sequence is 13 residues long. The V and J ends lost 5 bases and 3 bases respectively, with 8 bases between them. The CDR3 is CASSTRVYNEQFF. CDR3 DNA: TGTGCCAGCAGTACCAGAGTCTACAATGAGCAGTTCTTC.